This T cell receptor beta chain was sequenced during a study of cytomegalovirus exposure and HLA in healthy donors. The PCR contained 60 Vbeta and 13 Jbeta primers. Clones were read by immunoSEQ multiplex PCR, and TCRdb kept only the in-frame ones, dropping some. The table records under 200,000 clones, about four fifths of them present only once. V dropped 2 bases and J dropped 4; count of bases not matched to a gene: 9. The CDR3 runs to 16 residues. Germline V lookup: CDR1 MGHRA, CDR2 YSYEKL. Specimen: PBMCs. This clonotype was obtained from a woman aged 45-65 years in good health and CMV-seronegative. The chain is built from TRBV4-1 and TRBJ2-5; 8 bases match TRBD2. As DNA, the CDR3 is TGCGCCAGCAGCCAAAATTCGGGGGGGCTGGGAGAGACCCAGTACTTC. Amino acids: CASSQNSGGLGETQYF.